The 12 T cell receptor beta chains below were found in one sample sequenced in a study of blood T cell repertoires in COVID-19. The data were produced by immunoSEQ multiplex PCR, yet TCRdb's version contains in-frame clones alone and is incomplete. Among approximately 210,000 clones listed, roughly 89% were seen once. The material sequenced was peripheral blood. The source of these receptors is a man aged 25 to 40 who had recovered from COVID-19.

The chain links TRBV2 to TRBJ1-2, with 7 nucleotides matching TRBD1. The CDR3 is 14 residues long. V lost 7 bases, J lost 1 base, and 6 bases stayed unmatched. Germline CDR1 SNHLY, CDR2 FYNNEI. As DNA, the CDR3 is TGTGCCAGCATCCCTGGGACAGTTAACTATGGCTACACCTTC. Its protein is CASIPGTVNYGYTF. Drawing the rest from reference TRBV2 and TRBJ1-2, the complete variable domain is EPEVTQTPSHQVTQMGQEVILRCVPISNHLYFYWYRQILGQKVEFLVSFYNNEISEKSEIFDDQFSVERPDGSNFTLKIRSTKLEDSAMYFCASIPGTVNYGYTFGSGTRLTVV.

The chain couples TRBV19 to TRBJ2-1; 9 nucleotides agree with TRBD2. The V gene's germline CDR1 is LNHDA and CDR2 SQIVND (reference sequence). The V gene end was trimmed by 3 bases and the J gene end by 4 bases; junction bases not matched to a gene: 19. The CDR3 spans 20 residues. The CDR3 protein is CASSIIELAGDFSSYNEQFF. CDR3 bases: TGTGCCAGTAGTATTATAGAGTTAGCGGGGGACTTTTCGAGTTACAATGAGCAGTTCTTC.

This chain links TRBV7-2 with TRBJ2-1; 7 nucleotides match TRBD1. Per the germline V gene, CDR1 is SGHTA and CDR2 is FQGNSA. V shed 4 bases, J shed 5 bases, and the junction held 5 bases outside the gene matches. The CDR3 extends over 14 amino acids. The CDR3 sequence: CASSYTTGDNEQFF. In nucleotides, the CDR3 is TGTGCCAGCAGCTATACTACAGGGGACAATGAGCAGTTCTTC. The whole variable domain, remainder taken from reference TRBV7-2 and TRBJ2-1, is GAGVSQSPSNKVTEKGKDVELRCDPISGHTALYWYRQSLGQGLEFLIYFQGNSAPDKSGLPSDRFSAERTGGSVSTLTIQRTQQEDSAVYLCASSYTTGDNEQFFGPGTRLTVL.

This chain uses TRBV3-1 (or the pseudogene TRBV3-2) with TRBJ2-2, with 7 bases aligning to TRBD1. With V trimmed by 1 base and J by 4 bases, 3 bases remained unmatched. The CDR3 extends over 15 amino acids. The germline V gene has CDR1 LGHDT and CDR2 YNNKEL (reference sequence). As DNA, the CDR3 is TGTGCCAGCAGCCAAGTGGCAGGGGGCACCGGGGAGCTGTTTTTT. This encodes CASSQVAGGTGELFF.

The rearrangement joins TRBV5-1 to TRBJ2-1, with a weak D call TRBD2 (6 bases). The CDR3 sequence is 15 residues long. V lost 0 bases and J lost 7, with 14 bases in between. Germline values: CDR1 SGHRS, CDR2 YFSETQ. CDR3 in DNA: TGCGCCAGCAGCTTGGCCGAGAAGGGGACTAATGAGCAGTTCTTC. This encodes CASSLAEKGTNEQFF.

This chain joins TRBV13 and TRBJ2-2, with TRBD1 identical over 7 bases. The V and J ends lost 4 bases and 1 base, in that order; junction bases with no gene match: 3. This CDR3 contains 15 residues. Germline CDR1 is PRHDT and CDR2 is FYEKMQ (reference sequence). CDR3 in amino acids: CASSYGTVNTGELFF. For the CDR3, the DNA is TGTGCCAGCAGCTATGGGACAGTGAACACCGGGGAGCTGTTTTTT.

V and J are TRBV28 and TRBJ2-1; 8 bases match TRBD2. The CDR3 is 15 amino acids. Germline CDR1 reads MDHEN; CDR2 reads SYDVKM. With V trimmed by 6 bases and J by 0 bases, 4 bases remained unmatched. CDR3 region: CASSSGGVSYNEQFF. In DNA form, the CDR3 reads TGTGCCAGCAGCTCGGGGGGGGTCTCCTACAATGAGCAGTTCTTC. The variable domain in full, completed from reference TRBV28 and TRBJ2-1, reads DVKVTQSSRYLVKRTGEKVFLECVQDMDHENMFWYRQDPGLGLRLIYFSYDVKMKEKGDIPEGYSVSREKKERFSLILESASTNQTSMYLCASSSGGVSYNEQFFGPGTRLTVL.

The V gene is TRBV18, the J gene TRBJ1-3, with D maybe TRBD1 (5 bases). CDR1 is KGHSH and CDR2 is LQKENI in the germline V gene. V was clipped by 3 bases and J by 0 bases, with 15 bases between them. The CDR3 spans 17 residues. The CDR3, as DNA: TGTGCCAGCTCACCGGTTAGGGGTATCAACTCTGGAAACACCATATATTTT. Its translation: CASSPVRGINSGNTIYF.

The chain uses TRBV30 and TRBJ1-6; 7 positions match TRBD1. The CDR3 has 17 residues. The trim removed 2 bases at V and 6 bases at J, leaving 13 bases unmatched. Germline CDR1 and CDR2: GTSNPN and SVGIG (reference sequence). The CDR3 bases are TGTGCCTGGAGTATTCCGACAGGGTCCAGGGTTAATTCACCCCTCCACTTT. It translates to CAWSIPTGSRVNSPLHF.

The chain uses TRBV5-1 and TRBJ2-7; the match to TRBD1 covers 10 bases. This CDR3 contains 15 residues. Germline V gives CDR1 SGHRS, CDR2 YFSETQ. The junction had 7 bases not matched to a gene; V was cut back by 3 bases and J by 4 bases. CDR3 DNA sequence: TGCGCCAGCAGCTACCTGGGACAGGGGAGATACGAGCAGTACTTC. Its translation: CASSYLGQGRYEQYF.

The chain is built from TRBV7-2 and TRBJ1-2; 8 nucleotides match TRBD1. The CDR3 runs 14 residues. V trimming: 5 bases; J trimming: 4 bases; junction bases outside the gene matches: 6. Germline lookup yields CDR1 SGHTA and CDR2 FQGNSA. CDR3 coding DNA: TGTGCCAGCAGCACCCAAGGACAGGGCTATGGCTACACCTTC. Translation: CASSTQGQGYGYTF.

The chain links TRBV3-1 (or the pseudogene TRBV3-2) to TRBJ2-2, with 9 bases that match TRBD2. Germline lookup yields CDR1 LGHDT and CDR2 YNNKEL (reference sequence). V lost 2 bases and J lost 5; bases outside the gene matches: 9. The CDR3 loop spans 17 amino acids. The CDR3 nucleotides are TGTGCCAGCAGCCAACAGCGAGCTAGCGGGGAAACCGGGGAGCTGTTTTTT. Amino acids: CASSQQRASGETGELFF.